This TCR beta chain was recovered during a study of blood T cell repertoires in COVID-19. Study in general: T cells, B-cell-depleted T cells, or PBMCs supplied cDNA or gDNA.

The protocol was immunoSEQ multiplex PCR, while the TCRdb copy is restricted to in-frame clones and leaves out a portion. The table shows about 160,000 clones, with approximately 80% occurring only once. Germline-derived CDR1 and CDR2 are GTSNPN and SVGIG (reference sequence). With 4 bases removed from V and 2 bases from J, the gap between germline ends came to 17 bases. The CDR3 contains 16 residues. Sequencing was performed on peripheral blood. The chain uses TRBV30 and TRBJ1-4; D gene unclear. The sequence was obtained from a woman older than 75 with active or convalescent COVID-19. The CDR3 nucleotides read TGTGCCTGGACCGACCTGAGCGCACGTACTAATGAAAAACTGTTTTTT. It is translated as CAWTDLSARTNEKLFF.